These T cell receptor beta chains were read from a single sample in a study of blood T cell repertoires in COVID-19. Clones were read by immunoSEQ multiplex PCR, and TCRdb kept only the in-frame ones, dropping some. The sample comprises about 210,000 clones, around nine tenths of which are singletons, and less than 8% rests with the top ten. Sequenced sample: PBMCs or T cells enriched from blood (not recorded which). These TCRs come from a man aged 30 to 39 in a cohort exposed to, infected with or recovered from COVID-19 (not recorded which). Each CDR3 is given with its conserved first and last residue. Fields, in order: clone size, J gene, CDR3 length, V gene, D gene, CDR3 protein, CDR3 DNA. The D gene is left open where the match is weak. Clone size is shown for a subset of rows, as once, few, many or a class of expanded clone.

abundance: once; j_gene: TRBJ2-1; len: 16; v_gene: TRBV7-9; d_gene: TRBD2; CDR3aa: CASSLLISGRLDEQFF; CDR3nt: TGTGCCAGCAGCTTACTTATTAGCGGGAGGTTGGATGAGCAGTTCTTC
abundance: .; j_gene: TRBJ1-2; len: 13; v_gene: TRBV7-2; d_gene: TRBD1; CDR3aa: CASSVDRNYGYTF; CDR3nt: TGTGCCAGCAGCGTGGACAGGAACTATGGCTACACCTTC
abundance: .; j_gene: TRBJ1-2; len: 12; v_gene: TRBV9; d_gene: .; CDR3aa: CASKDSNYGYTF; CDR3nt: TGTGCCAGCAAGGACAGCAACTATGGCTACACCTTC
abundance: .; j_gene: TRBJ2-7; len: 11; v_gene: TRBV20-1; d_gene: .; CDR3aa: CSARDLSEQYF; CDR3nt: TGCAGTGCTAGAGATCTCTCCGAGCAGTACTTC
abundance: .; j_gene: TRBJ2-5; len: 16; v_gene: TRBV24-1; d_gene: .; CDR3aa: CATSDLTSGVQETQYF; CDR3nt: TGTGCCACCAGTGATTTGACGTCAGGGGTTCAAGAGACCCAGTACTTC
abundance: .; j_gene: TRBJ1-3; len: 14; v_gene: TRBV7-9; d_gene: TRBD1; CDR3aa: CASRDRDSGNTIYF; CDR3nt: TGTGCCAGCCGCGACAGGGACTCTGGAAACACCATATATTTT
abundance: once; j_gene: TRBJ2-5; len: 16; v_gene: TRBV28; d_gene: TRBD2; CDR3aa: CASSTPSGIYAETQYF; CDR3nt: TGTGCCAGCAGTACACCTAGCGGAATCTATGCGGAGACCCAGTACTTC
abundance: .; j_gene: TRBJ2-3; len: 17; v_gene: TRBV5-1; d_gene: TRBD1; CDR3aa: CASSLEPGTGFTDTQYF; CDR3nt: TGCGCCAGCAGCTTGGAACCCGGGACAGGATTCACAGATACGCAGTATTTT
abundance: .; j_gene: TRBJ2-2; len: 15; v_gene: TRBV15; d_gene: .; CDR3aa: CATSRRRAFPGELFF; CDR3nt: TGTGCCACCAGCAGGCGCAGGGCTTTTCCCGGGGAGCTGTTTTTT
abundance: .; j_gene: TRBJ2-5; len: 15; v_gene: TRBV28; d_gene: TRBD1; CDR3aa: CASSEYKQGGETQYF; CDR3nt: TGTGCCAGCAGCGAATATAAACAGGGGGGAGAGACCCAGTACTTC
abundance: .; j_gene: TRBJ1-1; len: 13; v_gene: TRBV12-5; d_gene: .; CDR3aa: CASALGGHTEAFF; CDR3nt: TGTGCTAGTGCCCTCGGGGGGCACACTGAAGCTTTCTTT
abundance: .; j_gene: TRBJ2-2; len: 17; v_gene: TRBV5-1; d_gene: TRBD1; CDR3aa: CASSLDETGGNTGELFF; CDR3nt: TGCGCCAGCAGCTTGGATGAGACAGGGGGCAACACCGGGGAGCTGTTTTTT
abundance: .; j_gene: TRBJ2-1; len: 17; v_gene: TRBV7-9; d_gene: TRBD1; CDR3aa: CASSSPLRRQGFDEQFF; CDR3nt: TGTGCCAGCAGCTCCCCCCTCCGGAGACAGGGCTTTGATGAGCAGTTCTTC
abundance: .; j_gene: TRBJ2-2; len: 14; v_gene: TRBV6-1; d_gene: .; CDR3aa: CASSEWGGPGELFF; CDR3nt: TGTGCCAGCAGTGAATGGGGGGGGCCCGGGGAGCTGTTTTTT
abundance: .; j_gene: TRBJ2-7; len: 15; v_gene: TRBV18; d_gene: .; CDR3aa: CASSASTVPAYEQYF; CDR3nt: TGTGCCAGCTCAGCATCGACAGTACCAGCCTACGAGCAGTACTTC
abundance: .; j_gene: TRBJ2-3; len: 16; v_gene: TRBV7-3; d_gene: TRBD2; CDR3aa: CASSLRLAGGPDTQYF; CDR3nt: TGTGCCAGCAGCCTTAGACTAGCGGGAGGGCCGGATACGCAGTATTTT
abundance: .; j_gene: TRBJ1-2; len: 14; v_gene: TRBV5-1; d_gene: TRBD1; CDR3aa: CASSSRTGNYGYTF; CDR3nt: TGCGCCAGCAGCTCCAGGACAGGGAACTATGGCTACACCTTC
abundance: once; j_gene: TRBJ2-6; len: 15; v_gene: TRBV7-3; d_gene: .; CDR3aa: CASSYDSSGANVLTF; CDR3nt: TGTGCCAGCAGCTATGACAGCTCTGGGGCCAACGTCCTGACTTTC
abundance: .; j_gene: TRBJ1-3; len: 18; v_gene: TRBV18; d_gene: TRBD1; CDR3aa: CASSPPGSGGLRGNTIYF; CDR3nt: TGTGCCAGCTCACCACCGGGCTCAGGGGGGCTCAGAGGAAACACCATATATTTT
abundance: .; j_gene: TRBJ1-1; len: 17; v_gene: TRBV15; d_gene: .; CDR3aa: CATSRDGRGFSPTEAFF; CDR3nt: TGTGCCACCAGCAGAGACGGGAGGGGATTTAGTCCCACTGAAGCTTTCTTT
abundance: .; j_gene: TRBJ2-1; len: 14; v_gene: TRBV7-3; d_gene: TRBD1; CDR3aa: CASSLGQGMNEQFF; CDR3nt: TGTGCCAGCAGCCTCGGACAGGGAATGAATGAGCAGTTCTTC
abundance: .; j_gene: TRBJ1-4; len: 15; v_gene: TRBV28; d_gene: .; CDR3aa: CASSLQSGVGEKLFF; CDR3nt: TGTGCCAGCAGCCTCCAGTCAGGGGTGGGTGAAAAACTGTTTTTT
abundance: .; j_gene: TRBJ1-2; len: 15; v_gene: TRBV25-1; d_gene: TRBD1; CDR3aa: CASTRDREGFAGYTF; CDR3nt: TGTGCCAGCACCAGAGACAGGGAAGGATTTGCTGGCTACACCTTC
abundance: .; j_gene: TRBJ2-1; len: 19; v_gene: TRBV7-8; d_gene: TRBD2; CDR3aa: CASSLRGLAGVTPYNEQFF; CDR3nt: TGTGCCAGCAGCTTACGAGGCCTAGCGGGAGTAACCCCCTACAATGAGCAGTTCTTC
abundance: once; j_gene: TRBJ1-1; len: 14; v_gene: TRBV19; d_gene: TRBD1; CDR3aa: CASRWDRQNTEAFF; CDR3nt: TGTGCCAGTAGGTGGGACAGGCAGAACACTGAAGCTTTCTTT
abundance: .; j_gene: TRBJ2-1; len: 16; v_gene: TRBV6-1; d_gene: TRBD2; CDR3aa: CASSEVPSGGLNEQFF; CDR3nt: TGTGCCAGCAGTGAAGTCCCTAGCGGAGGCCTTAATGAGCAGTTCTTC
abundance: .; j_gene: TRBJ1-5; len: 14; v_gene: TRBV6-5; d_gene: TRBD1; CDR3aa: CASRDRESNQPQHF; CDR3nt: TGTGCCAGCAGAGACAGGGAAAGTAATCAGCCCCAGCATTTT
abundance: .; j_gene: TRBJ2-3; len: 15; v_gene: TRBV5-6; d_gene: TRBD1; CDR3aa: CASSFGTGATDTQYF; CDR3nt: TGTGCCAGCAGCTTTGGGACAGGGGCCACAGATACGCAGTATTTT
abundance: .; j_gene: TRBJ1-5; len: 16; v_gene: TRBV7-8; d_gene: .; CDR3aa: CASSLAGRVLNQPQHF; CDR3nt: TGTGCCAGCAGCTTAGCCGGCAGGGTCCTAAATCAGCCCCAGCATTTT
abundance: .; j_gene: TRBJ1-2; len: 13; v_gene: TRBV24-1; d_gene: .; CDR3aa: CATSREGESGYTF; CDR3nt: TGTGCCACCAGTAGGGAGGGGGAGTCGGGCTACACCTTC
abundance: .; j_gene: TRBJ1-5; len: 13; v_gene: TRBV28; d_gene: .; CDR3aa: CATLTVNNQPQHF; CDR3nt: TGTGCCACTCTGACAGTCAACAATCAGCCCCAGCATTTT
abundance: .; j_gene: TRBJ1-3; len: 15; v_gene: TRBV5-6; d_gene: TRBD1; CDR3aa: CATSGQPKSGNTIYF; CDR3nt: TGTGCCACATCGGGACAGCCAAAATCTGGAAACACCATATATTTT
abundance: .; j_gene: TRBJ2-3; len: 14; v_gene: TRBV7-3; d_gene: .; CDR3aa: CASSFGGIADTQYF; CDR3nt: TGTGCCAGCAGCTTCGGGGGTATCGCAGATACGCAGTATTTT
abundance: .; j_gene: TRBJ2-2; len: 12; v_gene: TRBV24-1; d_gene: .; CDR3aa: CATSRIAGELFF; CDR3nt: TGTGCCACCAGTCGTATCGCCGGGGAGCTGTTTTTT
abundance: .; j_gene: TRBJ2-2; len: 16; v_gene: TRBV15; d_gene: .; CDR3aa: CATSRADTGVTGELFF; CDR3nt: TGTGCCACCAGCAGAGCTGACACGGGGGTAACCGGGGAGCTGTTTTTT
abundance: .; j_gene: TRBJ2-7; len: 13; v_gene: TRBV9; d_gene: TRBD1; CDR3aa: CASSPSGGYEQYF; CDR3nt: TGTGCCAGCAGCCCGTCAGGGGGCTACGAGCAGTACTTC
abundance: .; j_gene: TRBJ1-1; len: 14; v_gene: TRBV18; d_gene: .; CDR3aa: CASSPPLGHTEAFF; CDR3nt: TGTGCCAGCTCACCACCTCTGGGGCACACTGAAGCTTTCTTT
abundance: .; j_gene: TRBJ2-7; len: 12; v_gene: TRBV12-3/TRBV12-4; d_gene: .; CDR3aa: CASSLVSYEQYF; CDR3nt: TGTGCCAGCAGCCTCGTCTCCTACGAGCAGTACTTC
abundance: .; j_gene: TRBJ2-2; len: 13; v_gene: TRBV12-3/TRBV12-4; d_gene: .; CDR3aa: CASSSLEQGELFF; CDR3nt: TGTGCCAGCAGTTCCCTCGAACAGGGGGAGCTGTTTTTT
abundance: .; j_gene: TRBJ1-1; len: 13; v_gene: TRBV7-3; d_gene: TRBD1; CDR3aa: CAGRGQAVAEAFF; CDR3nt: TGTGCCGGCCGTGGACAGGCAGTCGCTGAAGCTTTCTTT
abundance: .; j_gene: TRBJ1-4; len: 14; v_gene: TRBV2; d_gene: .; CDR3aa: CASSFDRSSLGRTF; CDR3nt: TGTGCCAGCAGTTTCGACCGAAGTTCACTAGGGAGGACTTTT
abundance: .; j_gene: TRBJ2-3; len: 16; v_gene: TRBV5-1; d_gene: .; CDR3aa: CASSLAGAGATDTQYF; CDR3nt: TGCGCCAGCAGCTTGGCCGGGGCAGGGGCGACAGATACGCAGTATTTT
abundance: .; j_gene: TRBJ1-1; len: 18; v_gene: TRBV5-1; d_gene: .; CDR3aa: CASSRGVAGAFMNTEAFF; CDR3nt: TGCGCCAGCAGCCGGGGGGTAGCCGGGGCTTTCATGAACACTGAAGCTTTCTTT
abundance: .; j_gene: TRBJ2-4; len: 14; v_gene: TRBV5-1; d_gene: .; CDR3aa: CASSEGTSLAIQYF; CDR3nt: TGCGCCAGCAGCGAAGGGACAAGTCTGGCCATTCAGTACTTC
abundance: .; j_gene: TRBJ2-1; len: 17; v_gene: TRBV19; d_gene: TRBD1; CDR3aa: CASSNSGTGGYYNEQFF; CDR3nt: TGTGCCAGTAGTAACTCCGGGACAGGGGGTTACTACAATGAGCAGTTCTTC
abundance: .; j_gene: TRBJ1-1; len: 16; v_gene: TRBV5-1; d_gene: TRBD1; CDR3aa: CASSQKPQGALTEAFF; CDR3nt: TGCGCCAGCAGCCAAAAACCTCAGGGGGCGCTCACTGAAGCTTTCTTT
abundance: .; j_gene: TRBJ1-1; len: 12; v_gene: TRBV7-9; d_gene: .; CDR3aa: CASSLGGVEAFF; CDR3nt: TGTGCCAGCAGCTTAGGGGGCGTTGAAGCTTTCTTT
abundance: .; j_gene: TRBJ1-3; len: 14; v_gene: TRBV14; d_gene: TRBD1; CDR3aa: CASSRRGYGNTIYF; CDR3nt: TGTGCCAGCAGCCGCAGGGGGTATGGAAACACCATATATTTT
abundance: .; j_gene: TRBJ1-2; len: 15; v_gene: TRBV13; d_gene: TRBD1; CDR3aa: CASGQGAVSVYGYTF; CDR3nt: TGTGCCAGCGGCCAGGGGGCAGTCTCGGTTTATGGCTACACCTTC
abundance: .; j_gene: TRBJ2-5; len: 16; v_gene: TRBV14; d_gene: TRBD1; CDR3aa: CASSPGQQGIMETQYF; CDR3nt: TGTGCCAGCAGCCCGGGACAGCAAGGGATAATGGAGACCCAGTACTTC
abundance: few; j_gene: TRBJ2-7; len: 13; v_gene: TRBV19; d_gene: .; CDR3aa: CASSITQGSEQYF; CDR3nt: TGTGCCAGTAGTATAACACAGGGTTCCGAGCAGTACTTC
abundance: .; j_gene: TRBJ2-7; len: 15; v_gene: TRBV5-6; d_gene: TRBD1; CDR3aa: CASSAGTGGFYEQYF; CDR3nt: TGTGCCAGCAGCGCCGGGACAGGGGGCTTCTACGAGCAGTACTTC
abundance: .; j_gene: TRBJ2-3; len: 15; v_gene: TRBV6-5; d_gene: .; CDR3aa: CASSLLPQGTDTQYF; CDR3nt: TGTGCCAGCAGTTTACTCCCCCAGGGTACGGATACGCAGTATTTT
abundance: .; j_gene: TRBJ2-7; len: 15; v_gene: TRBV14; d_gene: .; CDR3aa: CASSQDSDKPHEQYF; CDR3nt: TGTGCCAGCAGCCAAGATAGTGACAAGCCCCACGAGCAGTACTTC
abundance: .; j_gene: TRBJ1-2; len: 14; v_gene: TRBV24-1; d_gene: TRBD1; CDR3aa: CATSDFDRDYGYTF; CDR3nt: TGTGCCACCAGTGATTTCGACAGGGACTATGGCTACACCTTC